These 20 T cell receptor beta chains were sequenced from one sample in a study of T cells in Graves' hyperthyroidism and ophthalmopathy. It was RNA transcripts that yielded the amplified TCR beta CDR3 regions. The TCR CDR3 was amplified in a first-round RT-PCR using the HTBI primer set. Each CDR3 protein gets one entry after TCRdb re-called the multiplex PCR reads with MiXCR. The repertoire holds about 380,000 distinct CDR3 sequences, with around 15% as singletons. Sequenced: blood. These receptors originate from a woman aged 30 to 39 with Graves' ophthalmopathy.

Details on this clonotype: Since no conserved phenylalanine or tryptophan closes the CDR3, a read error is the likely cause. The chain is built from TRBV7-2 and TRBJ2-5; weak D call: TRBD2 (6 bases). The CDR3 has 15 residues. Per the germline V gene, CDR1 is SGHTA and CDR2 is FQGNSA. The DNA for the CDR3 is TGCGCCAGCAGCCGGGGACTGCTCATTAAAGAGACCCAGTACATC. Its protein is CASSRGLLIKETQYI.

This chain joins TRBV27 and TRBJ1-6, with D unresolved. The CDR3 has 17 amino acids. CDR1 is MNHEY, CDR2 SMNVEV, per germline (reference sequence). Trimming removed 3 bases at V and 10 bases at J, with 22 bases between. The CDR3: CASSFPRGGTGGSPLHF. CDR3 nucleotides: TGTGCCAGCAGTTTTCCCCGAGGCGGCACGGGAGGCTCACCCCTCCACTTT.

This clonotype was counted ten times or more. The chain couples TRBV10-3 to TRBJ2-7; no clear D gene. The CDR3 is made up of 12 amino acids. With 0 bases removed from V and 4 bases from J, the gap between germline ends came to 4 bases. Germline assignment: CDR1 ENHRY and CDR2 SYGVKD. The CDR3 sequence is CAISESMYEQYF. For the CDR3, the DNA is TGTGCCATCAGTGAGTCGATGTACGAGCAGTACTTC.

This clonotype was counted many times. The DNA for the CDR3 is TGTGCCAGCAGCGAAGGGATCTACGAGCAGTACTTC. This gives the protein CASSEGIYEQYF. The chain carries TRBV3-1 and TRBJ2-7; the D is unclear. CDR1 LGHDT and CDR2 YNNKEL come from the germline V gene (reference sequence). The CDR3 is 12 amino acids. V lost 5 bases, J lost 3 bases, and 8 bases lay in between.

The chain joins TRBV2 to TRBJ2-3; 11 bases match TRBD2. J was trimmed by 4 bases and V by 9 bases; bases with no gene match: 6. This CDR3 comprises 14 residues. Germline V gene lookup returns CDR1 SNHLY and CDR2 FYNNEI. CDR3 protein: CASGNSGGADTQYF. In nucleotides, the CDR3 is TGTGCCAGTGGGAATAGCGGGGGGGCAGATACGCAGTATTTT.

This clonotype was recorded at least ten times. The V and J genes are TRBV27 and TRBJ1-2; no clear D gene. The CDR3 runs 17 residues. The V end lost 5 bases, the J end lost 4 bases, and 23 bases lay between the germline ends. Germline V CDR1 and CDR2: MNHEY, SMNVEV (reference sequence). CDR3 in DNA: TGTGCCAGCAGTCCGTTTCTCCGCGACTCGAAGGGCTATGGCTACACCTTC. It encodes CASSPFLRDSKGYGYTF.

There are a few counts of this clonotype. CDR3 residues: CAISESYSNQPQHF. The CDR3 nucleotides are TGTGCCATCAGTGAGTCATATAGCAATCAGCCCCAGCATTTT. The V gene is TRBV10-3, the J gene TRBJ1-5, with D hard to call. V lost 0 bases, J lost 0 bases, and 3 bases lay in between. This CDR3 spans 14 amino acids. The germline gives CDR1 ENHRY, CDR2 SYGVKD.

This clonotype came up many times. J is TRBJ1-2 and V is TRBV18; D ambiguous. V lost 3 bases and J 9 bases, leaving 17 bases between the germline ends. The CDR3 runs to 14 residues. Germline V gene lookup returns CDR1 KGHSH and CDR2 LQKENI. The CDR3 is CASSPGQTLWSYTF. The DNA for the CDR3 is TGTGCCAGCTCACCCGGGCAGACCCTATGGAGCTACACCTTC.

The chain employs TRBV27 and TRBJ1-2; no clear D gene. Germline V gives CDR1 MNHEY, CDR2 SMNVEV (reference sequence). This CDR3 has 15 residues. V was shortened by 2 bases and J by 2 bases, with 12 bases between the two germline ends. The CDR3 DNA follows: TGTGCCAGCAGTTTACTAGGTCCGAAAAACTATGGCTACACCTTC. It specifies CASSLLGPKNYGYTF.

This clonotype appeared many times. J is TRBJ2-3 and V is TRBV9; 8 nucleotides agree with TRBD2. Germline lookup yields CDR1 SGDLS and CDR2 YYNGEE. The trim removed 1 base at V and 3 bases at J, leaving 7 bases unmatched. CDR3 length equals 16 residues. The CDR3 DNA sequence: TGTGCCAGCAGCGTAAGTGCGGGGGGAAGAACAGATACGCAGTATTTT. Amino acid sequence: CASSVSAGGRTDTQYF.

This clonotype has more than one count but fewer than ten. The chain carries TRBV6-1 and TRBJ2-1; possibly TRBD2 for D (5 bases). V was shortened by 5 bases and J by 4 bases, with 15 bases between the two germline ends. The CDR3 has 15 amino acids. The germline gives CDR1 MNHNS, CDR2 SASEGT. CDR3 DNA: TGTGCCAGCAGTTATCCGGGAACAAGTTACAATGAGCAGTTCTTC. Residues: CASSYPGTSYNEQFF.

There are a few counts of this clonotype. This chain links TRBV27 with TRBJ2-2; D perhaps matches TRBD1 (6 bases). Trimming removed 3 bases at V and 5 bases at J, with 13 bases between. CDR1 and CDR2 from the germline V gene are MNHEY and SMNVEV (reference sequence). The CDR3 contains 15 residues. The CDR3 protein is CASSFQGRGTGELFF. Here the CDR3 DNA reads TGTGCCAGCAGTTTCCAGGGGCGTGGGACCGGGGAGCTGTTTTTT.

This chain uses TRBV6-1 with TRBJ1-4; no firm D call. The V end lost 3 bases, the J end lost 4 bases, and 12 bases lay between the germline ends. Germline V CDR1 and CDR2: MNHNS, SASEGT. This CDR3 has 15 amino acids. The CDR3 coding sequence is TGTGCCAGCAGTGAGAGCAGATACAATAATGAAAAACTGTTTTTT. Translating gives CASSESRYNNEKLFF.

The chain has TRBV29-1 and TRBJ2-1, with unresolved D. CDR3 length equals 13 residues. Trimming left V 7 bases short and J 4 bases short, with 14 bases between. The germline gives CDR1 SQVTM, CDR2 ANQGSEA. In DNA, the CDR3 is TGCAGCGCCGAGACGCAGCAGTACAATGAGCAGTTCTTC. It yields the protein CSAETQQYNEQFF.

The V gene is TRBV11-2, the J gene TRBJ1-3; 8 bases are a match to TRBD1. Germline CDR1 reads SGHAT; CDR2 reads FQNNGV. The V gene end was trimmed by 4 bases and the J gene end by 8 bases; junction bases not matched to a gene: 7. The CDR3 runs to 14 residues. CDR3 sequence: CASSSLWGQDTIYF. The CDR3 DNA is TGTGCCAGCAGCTCACTGTGGGGACAGGACACCATATATTTT.

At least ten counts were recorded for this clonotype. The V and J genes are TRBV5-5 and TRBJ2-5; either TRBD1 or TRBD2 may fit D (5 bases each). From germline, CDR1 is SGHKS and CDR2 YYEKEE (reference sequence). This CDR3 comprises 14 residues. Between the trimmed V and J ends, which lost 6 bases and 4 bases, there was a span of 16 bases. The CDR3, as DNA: TGTGCCAGCACCCTGCAGTGGGGGACAGAGACCCAGTACTTC. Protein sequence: CASTLQWGTETQYF. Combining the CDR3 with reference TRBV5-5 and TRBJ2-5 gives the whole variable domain DAGVTQSPTHLIKTRGQQVTLRCSPISGHKSVSWYQQVLGQGPQFIFQYYEKEERGRGNFPDRFSARQFPNYSSELNVNALLLGDSALYLCASTLQWGTETQYFGPGTRLLVL.

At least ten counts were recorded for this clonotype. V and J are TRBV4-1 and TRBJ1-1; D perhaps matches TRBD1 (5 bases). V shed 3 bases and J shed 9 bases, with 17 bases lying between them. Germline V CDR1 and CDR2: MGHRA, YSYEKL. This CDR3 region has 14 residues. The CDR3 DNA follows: TGCGCCAGCAGCCAGAGGGGCGCGGGGAGTAAAGCTTTCTTT. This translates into CASSQRGAGSKAFF.

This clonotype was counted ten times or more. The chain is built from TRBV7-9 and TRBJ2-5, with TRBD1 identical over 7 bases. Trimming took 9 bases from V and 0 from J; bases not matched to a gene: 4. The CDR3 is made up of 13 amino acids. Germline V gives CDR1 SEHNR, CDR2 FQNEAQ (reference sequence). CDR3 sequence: CASSGQNQETQYF. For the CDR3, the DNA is TGTGCCAGTTCGGGACAGAACCAAGAGACCCAGTACTTC.

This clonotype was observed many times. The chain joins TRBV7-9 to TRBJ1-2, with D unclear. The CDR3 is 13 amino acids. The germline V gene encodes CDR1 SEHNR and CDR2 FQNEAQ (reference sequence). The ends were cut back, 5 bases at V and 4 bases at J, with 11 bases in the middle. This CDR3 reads CASSPLLPYGYTF. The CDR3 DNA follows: TGTGCCAGCAGCCCACTTCTCCCCTATGGCTACACCTTC.

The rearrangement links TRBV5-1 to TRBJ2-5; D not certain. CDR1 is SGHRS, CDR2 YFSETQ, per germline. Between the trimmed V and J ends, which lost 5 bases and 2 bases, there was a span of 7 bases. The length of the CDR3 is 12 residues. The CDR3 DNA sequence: TGCGCCAGCAGACTGAAACAAGAGACCCAGTACTTC. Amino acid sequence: CASRLKQETQYF.